This TCR beta chain was recovered during a study of control samples from healthy donors and cancer patients. The data were produced by immunoSEQ multiplex PCR, yet TCRdb's version contains in-frame clones alone and is incomplete. This sample carries 110,000 to 150,000 clones, approximately 88% of them seen once, and the ten largest clones take around 4.9%. Germline V CDR1 and CDR2: LNHDA, SQIVND (reference sequence). There are 17 residues in the CDR3. Trimming removed 4 bases from V and 6 bases from J, with 22 bases in between. The source is a man aged 30-40 years in good health. The sequenced sample consisted of blood. This sequence joins TRBV19 and TRBJ2-4, with D maybe TRBD2 (6 bases). The CDR3 region has the DNA TGTGCCAGTAGTAAGGAGGGGTCGAGAGCGCCTGTAAACATTCAGTACTTC. As protein: CASSKEGSRAPVNIQYF. Drawing the rest from reference TRBV19 and TRBJ2-4, the complete variable domain is DGGITQSPKYLFRKEGQNVTLSCEQNLNHDAMYWYRQDPGQGLRLIYYSQIVNDFQKGDIAEGYSVSREKKESFPLTVTSAQKNPTAFYLCASSKEGSRAPVNIQYFGAGTRLSVL.